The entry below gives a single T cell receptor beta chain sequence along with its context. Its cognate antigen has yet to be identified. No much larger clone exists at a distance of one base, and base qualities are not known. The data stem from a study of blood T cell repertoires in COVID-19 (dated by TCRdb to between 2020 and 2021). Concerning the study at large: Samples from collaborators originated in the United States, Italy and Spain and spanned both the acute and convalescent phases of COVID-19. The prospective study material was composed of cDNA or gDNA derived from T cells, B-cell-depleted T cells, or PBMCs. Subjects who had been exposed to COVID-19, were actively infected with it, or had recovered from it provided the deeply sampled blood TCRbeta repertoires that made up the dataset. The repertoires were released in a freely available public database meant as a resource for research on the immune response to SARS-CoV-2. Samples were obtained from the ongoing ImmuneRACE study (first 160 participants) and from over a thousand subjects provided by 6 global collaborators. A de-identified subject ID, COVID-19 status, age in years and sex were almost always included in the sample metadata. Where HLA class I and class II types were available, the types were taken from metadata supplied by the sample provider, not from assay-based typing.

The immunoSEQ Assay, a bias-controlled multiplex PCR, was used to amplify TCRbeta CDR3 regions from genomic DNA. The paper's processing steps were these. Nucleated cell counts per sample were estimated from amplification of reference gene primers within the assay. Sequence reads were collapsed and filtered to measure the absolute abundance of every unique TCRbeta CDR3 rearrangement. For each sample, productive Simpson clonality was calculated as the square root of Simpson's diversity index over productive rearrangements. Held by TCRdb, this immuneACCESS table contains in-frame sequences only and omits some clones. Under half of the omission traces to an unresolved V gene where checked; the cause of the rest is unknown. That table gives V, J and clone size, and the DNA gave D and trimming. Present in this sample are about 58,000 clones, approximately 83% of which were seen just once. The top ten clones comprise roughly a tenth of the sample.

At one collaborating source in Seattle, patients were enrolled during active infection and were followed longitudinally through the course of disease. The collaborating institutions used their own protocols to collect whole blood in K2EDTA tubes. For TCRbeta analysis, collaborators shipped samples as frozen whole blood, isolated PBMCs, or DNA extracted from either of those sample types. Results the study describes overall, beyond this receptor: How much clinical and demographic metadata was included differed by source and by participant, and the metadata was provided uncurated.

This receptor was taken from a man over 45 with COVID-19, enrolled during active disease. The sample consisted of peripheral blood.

The nucleotide sequence reads as follows: TGTGCCAGCAGCTCTAAGAACACTGAAGCTTTCTTT. The resulting protein is CASSSKNTEAFF. The chain employs TRBV7-6 and TRBJ1-1; there is no confident call for the D gene. V is cut by 4 bases and J by 1 base, and the space between the germline ends is 4 bases. CDR1 SGHVS and CDR2 FNYEAQ are derived from the germline V gene. Measured from the cysteine to the phenylalanine, the CDR3 is 12 residues long. Left in the record is the CDR3 DNA by itself, 36 bases read in frame from the first base.